This T cell receptor beta chain was identified in a study of OX40 agonist ivuxolimab in advanced cancers. Study-level background: The patients received agonistic anti-OX40 (CD134) antibody ivuxolimab. Cancers in dose escalation were hepatocellular, melanoma, renal cell and head and neck. Of the participants, approximately 36% had some prior anti-PD-1, anti-PD-L1 or anti-CTLA-4 therapy, which was allowed.

V trimming: 4 bases; J trimming: 5 bases; junction bases outside the gene matches: 11. The CDR3 is 17 residues long. Per the germline V gene, CDR1 is LNHDA and CDR2 is SQIVND (reference sequence). The method was immunoSEQ multiplex PCR; TCRdb's version includes in-frame clones alone and lacks a portion of them. The sample contains about 130,000 clones, 80% to 95% of which appear only once. The sequence came from an adult with an advanced solid tumor such as melanoma, head and neck, liver or kidney cancer. V gene TRBV19 combines with J gene TRBJ2-2; 9 positions agree with TRBD2. Specimen: CD4+ or CD8+ T cells sorted from blood, collected in a trial of the OX40 agonist ivuxolimab. The CDR3 nucleotides are TGTGCCAGTAGTAGGTCCGGCGCGGGAGGGAGGACCGGGGAGCTGTTTTTT. This translates into CASSRSGAGGRTGELFF.